The source of this TCR beta chain is a study of PD-1 blockade in classical Hodgkin lymphoma (dated by TCRdb to the early 2020s). Regarding the complete study: The study used CyTOF and TCR beta sequencing to define a peripheral blood immune signature of response to PD-1 blockade in classical Hodgkin lymphoma. The research as a whole found: Baseline TCR diversity was reported to be lower in newly diagnosed patients than in healthy donors, and even lower in relapsed/refractory patients. The study was restricted to a single clinical trial cohort, and the causes of repertoire differences, possibly disease activity or prior therapy, were left undefined.

The intended sense of this specimen's time point label: newly diagnosed, previously untreated cHL patient sample. Magnetic negative selection with a Miltenyi CD4+ T cell isolation kit was used to purify CD4+ T cells from thawed PBMCs. PBMCs from patients with newly diagnosed, previously untreated classical Hodgkin lymphoma were sequenced as a comparison group for the relapsed/refractory trial patients. Peripheral blood was collected in 8 mL Vacutainer Cell Preparation Tubes, from which PBMCs were isolated by centrifugation and then cryopreserved. Purified CD4+ and CD8+ fractions were prepared only for cases in which an additional PBMC sample was available. Magnetically labelled cells were removed on LS columns in a quadroMACS separator, and the flow-through was collected as the purified fraction. Taken from cysteine to phenylalanine, the CDR3 has 13 residues. Here the CDR3 DNA is all that survives: 39 bases in frame from base 1. The trim is 2 bases for V and 5 bases for J, with a gap of 10 bases between the germline ends. Sequences SGHDT (CDR1) and YYEEEE (CDR2) are obtained from the germline V gene.

The Qiagen DNeasy kit was used to extract genomic DNA from unsorted PBMCs and from the negatively selected CD4+ and CD8+ fractions. Using primers that anneal to V and J segments, immunoSEQ multiplex PCR amplified the TCR beta CDR3 regions. A synthetic immune receptor repertoire was used to minimize amplification bias, and any remaining bias was removed computationally after sequencing. In the paper's pipeline: Repertoire diversity was quantified as the Shannon entropy index using custom Python scripts. The unsorted, CD4+ and CD8+ repertoires were each analyzed separately, with the exception of combined analyses, where CD4+ and CD8+ sequences were merged in silico. In TCRdb, the immuneACCESS table is reduced to in-frame sequences with V and J assigned. These tables do not hold every clone; where another copy was compared, an unresolved V gene accounts for under half, and the others remain unexplained. The D gene and trimming were derived from the DNA, and the V and J assignments and clone size from that table. The sample yields some 34,000 clones; roughly 90% were counted once. Together, the top ten hold 0.22% of the sample.

Turning to this clone: Its antigen is not yet known. No quality values exist for individual bases; no much larger clone is one base distant.

Sequences were obtained from CD4+ T cells from blood. This receptor was identified in a human donor with classical Hodgkin lymphoma. The sequence joins TRBV5-6 to TRBJ1-2, with no confident D gene call. CDR3 sequence: CASSFFQPYGYTF. The DNA sequence is as follows: TGTGCCAGCAGCTTCTTCCAGCCGTATGGCTACACCTTC.